This T cell receptor (beta chain) was captured in a study of a mutant IDH1 vaccine in newly diagnosed glioma listed by TCRdb under 2021. Looking at the study overall: Vaccination started 4-6 weeks after radiotherapy alone, or was given together with temozolomide cycles in the groups whose treatment included chemotherapy. The approximately 33 treated patients were approximately 62% male and roughly 40% female, with a mean age of 40.4 years. Prior to enrollment, standard therapy consisting of radiotherapy alone, temozolomide alone, or radiochemotherapy with temozolomide had been administered to patients, with the combination being received by most patients. Visit V12 was the week-35 safety follow-up and visit V13 was the week-47 end of study. Peripheral blood was collected at six visits: V03 (baseline), V05, V07, V10, V12 and V13. Longitudinal TCRB deep sequencing was performed for about 25 treated patients wherever samples were available for exploratory analyses. General study outcomes and caveats: According to the authors, sample limitations meant that analyses of patient blood samples could not be reproduced. Pseudoprogression appeared unrelated to alterations in the top peripheral T cell clonotypes detected by TCRB sequencing. Availability determined which PBMC samples were chosen for TCRB deep sequencing. Immune responses induced by the vaccine were seen in roughly 92% of patients across multiple MHC alleles.

Comment on this clone: Its cognate antigen has yet to be identified. Base qualities were left out, and no much larger clone turns up one base away.

The time point label on this specimen signifies: week 35, safety follow-up. A 20-mer mutant IDH1 peptide at 300 micrograms in Montanide made up each vaccine dose, which was injected subcutaneously together with topical imiquimod. Patients were given eight vaccinations, in weeks 1, 3, 5, 7, 11, 15, 19 and 23, which matched visits V03 through V10. All donors had newly diagnosed IDH1-mutant astrocytomas of WHO grade 3 or 4 that showed loss of nuclear ATRX. The samples were drawn from NOA16, a multicentre, single-arm, open-label phase I trial in Germany that tested a mutant IDH1 peptide vaccine in humans for the first time. Genomic DNA for TCRB sequencing was isolated from EDTA blood with the DNeasy Blood and Tissue Kit. The CDR3 covers 13 residues, taking in both the cysteine and the phenylalanine. Solely the CDR3 DNA is kept, with 39 bases framed from the first base. The trim is 6 bases for V and 2 bases for J, with a gap of 13 bases between the germline ends. CDR1 SQVTM and CDR2 ANQGSEA are derived from the germline V gene.

Libraries were made using the immunoSEQ multiplex PCR assay. Following the manufacturer's protocol, the hsTCRB Kit was used to amplify rearranged TCR beta chain sequences. TCRB libraries were sequenced on an Illumina MiSeq. The source study handled its data this way. Demultiplexing, trimming and gene mapping were performed with the kit vendor's proprietary platform. TCRdb provides this immuneACCESS table in a form limited to in-frame rearrangements. Some clones are lacking; in checked studies, under half of them reflect an unresolved V gene, and why the rest are absent is not known. The DNA gave D and trimming, while V, J and clone size come from that table. This sample lists around 54,000 clones; roughly 90% were detected once. Of the sample, more than 1.5% is held by the ten largest clones.

The V and J segments used are TRBV29-1 and TRBJ1-1; TRBD1 is perhaps the D gene, given 6 matching bases. The receptor was isolated from a man in his forties with glioma. Here the sequenced sample was PBMCs, taken from a glioma patient whose treatment included an IDH1 peptide vaccine. This receptor carries the CDR3 CSVFRDTNTEAFF. DNA sequence: TGCAGCGTATTCCGGGACACAAACACTGAAGCTTTCTTT. The full variable domain, with segments outside the CDR3 supplied by the reference TRBV29-1 and TRBJ1-1 proteins, appears as SAVISQKPSRDICQRGTSLTIQCQVDSQVTMMFWYRQQPGQSLTLIATANQGSEATYESGFVIDKFPISRPNLTFSTLTVSNMSPEDSSIYLCSVFRDTNTEAFFGQGTRLTVV.